This T cell receptor (beta chain) was recorded in a study of T cell changes during pregnancy in multiple sclerosis. The table came from immunoSEQ multiplex PCR; TCRdb's copy has only in-frame clones and leaves some out. The sample includes tens of thousands of clones, about 90% of them seen just once. The CDR3 has 16 amino acids. The ends lost 1 base at V and 4 bases at J; junction bases unmatched: 2. Germline V gives CDR1 MNHEY, CDR2 SMNVEV (reference sequence). The chain joins TRBV27 to TRBJ2-1, with 12 bases that match TRBD2. The sample here was CD4+ T cells from peripheral blood mononuclear cells, taken in the second trimester of pregnancy. The sequence came from a female donor in good health, enrolled as a control in a pregnancy study. The CDR3 DNA reads TGTGCCAGCAGTTTATTGACTAGCGGGGGATACAATGAGCAGTTCTTC. This gives the protein CASSLLTSGGYNEQFF.